A single T cell receptor beta chain is shown here with its context. What it recognizes is unknown. The sample comes from a study of CD8 T cells in ankylosing spondylitis. Whole-study results and caveats: Disease-associated clonotypes exhibited CD8+ identity and were relatively infrequent in peripheral blood. The authors reported significant enrichment of disease-linked clones in matched ankylosing spondylitis synovial fluid. Blood of patients with ankylosing spondylitis appeared to be characterized by a TCR beta motif of eight highly homologous variants.

TCRdb ran MiXCR on the 5' RACE reads and lists one entry per CDR3 protein. The repertoire includes 35,000 to 40,000 distinct CDR3 sequences, more than 15% of them detected once, and around 50% sits in the top ten. The sequence was collected from a male donor with ankylosing spondylitis or in good health (not recorded which). Sequenced input: blood.

CDR3 loop: CASSFQGLNTGELFF. CDR3 DNA: TGTGCCAGCAGTTTTCAGGGTTTGAACACCGGGGAGCTGTTTTTT. The chain carries TRBV12-3 or TRBV12-4 and TRBJ2-2; a possible D gene is TRBD1 (5 bases). V lost 3 bases and J lost 1, with 9 bases in between. The length of the CDR3 is 15 residues.